This T cell receptor beta chain is drawn from a study of blood T cell repertoires in COVID-19. Overall study: Sources were T cells, B-cell-depleted T cells, or PBMCs; the material itself was cDNA or gDNA.

The J segment lost 4 bases and the V segment lost 4 bases, leaving 2 bases of the junction unmatched. CDR3 size: 13 residues. Germline CDR1 ENHRY, CDR2 SYGVKD. Clinical histories supplied by participants themselves formed the basis of cohort assignment. Clones were sequenced by immunoSEQ multiplex PCR, and TCRdb holds only the in-frame ones, with some missing. The sample shows 110,000 to 150,000 clones, about nine tenths of them seen only once. The genes are TRBV10-3 and TRBJ1-2, with 8 bases matching TRBD1. The TCR was taken from a man aged 45-60 years who had recovered from COVID-19. Sequenced material: PBMCs or T cells enriched from blood (not recorded which). In nucleotides, the CDR3 is TGTGCCATCAGTGGCGACAGGGGCTATGGCTACACCTTC. Amino acids: CAISGDRGYGYTF.